The present T cell receptor beta chain was sequenced within a study of shared clonotypes between healthy human individuals. The run depth of the assay was deep. This table comes from immunoSEQ multiplex PCR, and its TCRdb copy is limited to in-frame clones, with some not included. The sample lists around 2.5 million clones; 80% to 95% were seen once. Study-level results: The sole specimen, blood, was sampled, and tissue repertoires likely differ. Estimated richness values were generally larger in naive subsets than in memory subsets.

As for this clone: Its target is not known.

From CD4+ cells came CD45RA+ naive and CD45RA-negative memory subsets. Germline-derived CDR1 and CDR2 are SGHNT and YYREEE (reference sequence). This CDR3 contains 15 residues. The J segment lost 1 base and the V segment lost 1 base, leaving 3 bases of the junction unmatched. V usage is TRBV5-4 and J usage is TRBJ2-3, with TRBD2 identical over 7 bases. The sequenced material came from naive CD4+ T cells from PBMCs. Sample subset: CD45RA+ positively selected. The TCR originated in a man younger than 30 in good health. Some clones in this sample may be carry-over from other donors' samples. CDR3 loop: CASSLKREGTDTQYF. CDR3 DNA sequence: TGTGCCAGCAGCTTGAAGCGGGAAGGCACAGATACGCAGTATTTT.